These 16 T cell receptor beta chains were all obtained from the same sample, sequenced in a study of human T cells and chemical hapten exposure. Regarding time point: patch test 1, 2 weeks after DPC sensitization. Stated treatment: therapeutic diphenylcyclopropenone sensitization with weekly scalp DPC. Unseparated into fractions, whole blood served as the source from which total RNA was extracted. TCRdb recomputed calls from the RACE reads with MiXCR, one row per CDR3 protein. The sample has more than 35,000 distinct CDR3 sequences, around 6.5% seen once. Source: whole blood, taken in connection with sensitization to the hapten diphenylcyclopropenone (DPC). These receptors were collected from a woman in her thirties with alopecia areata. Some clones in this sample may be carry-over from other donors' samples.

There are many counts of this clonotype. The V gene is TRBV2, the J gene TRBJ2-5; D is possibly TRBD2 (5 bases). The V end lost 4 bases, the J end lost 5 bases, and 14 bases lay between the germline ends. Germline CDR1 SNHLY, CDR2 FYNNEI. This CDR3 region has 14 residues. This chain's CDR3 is CASSASHSGETQYF. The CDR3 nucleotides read TGTGCCAGCAGTGCAAGTCACTCGGGGGAGACCCAGTACTTC.

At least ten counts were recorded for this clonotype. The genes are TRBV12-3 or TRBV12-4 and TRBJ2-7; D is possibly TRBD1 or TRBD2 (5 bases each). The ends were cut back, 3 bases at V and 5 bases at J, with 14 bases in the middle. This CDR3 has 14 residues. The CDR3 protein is CASSFSAQGDEQYF. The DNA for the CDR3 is TGTGCCAGCAGTTTTTCTGCGCAGGGAGACGAGCAGTACTTC.

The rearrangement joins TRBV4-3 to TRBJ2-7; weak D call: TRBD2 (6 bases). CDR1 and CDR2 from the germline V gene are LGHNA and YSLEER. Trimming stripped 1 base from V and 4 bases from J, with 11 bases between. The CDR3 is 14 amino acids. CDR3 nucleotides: TGCGCCAGCAGCCAAGCCGGAGGGATGTACGAGCAGTACTTC. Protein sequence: CASSQAGGMYEQYF.

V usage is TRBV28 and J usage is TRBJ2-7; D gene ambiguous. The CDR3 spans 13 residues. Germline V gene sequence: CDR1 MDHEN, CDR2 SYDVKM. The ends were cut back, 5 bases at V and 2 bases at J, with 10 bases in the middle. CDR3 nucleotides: TGTGCCAGCAGTCCAGAATCTCCCTACGAGCAGTACTTC. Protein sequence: CASSPESPYEQYF.

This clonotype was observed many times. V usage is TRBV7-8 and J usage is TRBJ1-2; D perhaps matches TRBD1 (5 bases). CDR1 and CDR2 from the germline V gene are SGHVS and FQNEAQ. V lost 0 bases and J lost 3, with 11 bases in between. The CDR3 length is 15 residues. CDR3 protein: CASSLAQGSYYGYTF. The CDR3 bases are TGTGCCAGCAGCTTAGCGCAGGGATCCTACTATGGCTACACCTTC. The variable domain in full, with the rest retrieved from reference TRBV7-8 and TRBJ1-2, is GAGVSQSPRYKVAKRGQDVALRCDPISGHVSLFWYQQALGQGPEFLTYFQNEAQLDKSGLPSDRFFAERPEGSVSTLKIQRTQQEDSAVYLCASSLAQGSYYGYTFGSGTRLTVV.

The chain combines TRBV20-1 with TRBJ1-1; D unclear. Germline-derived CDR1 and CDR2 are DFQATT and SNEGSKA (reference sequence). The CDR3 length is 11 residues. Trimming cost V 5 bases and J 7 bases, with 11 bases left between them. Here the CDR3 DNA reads TGCAGTGCTCCCACCAGAATTGAAGCTTTCTTT. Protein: CSAPTRIEAFF.

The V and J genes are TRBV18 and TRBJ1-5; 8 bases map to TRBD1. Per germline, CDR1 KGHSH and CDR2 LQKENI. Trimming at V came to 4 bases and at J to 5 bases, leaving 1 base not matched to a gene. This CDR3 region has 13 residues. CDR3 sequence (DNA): TGTGCCAGCTCACTGGACAGGGATCAGCCCCAGCATTTT. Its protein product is CASSLDRDQPQHF.

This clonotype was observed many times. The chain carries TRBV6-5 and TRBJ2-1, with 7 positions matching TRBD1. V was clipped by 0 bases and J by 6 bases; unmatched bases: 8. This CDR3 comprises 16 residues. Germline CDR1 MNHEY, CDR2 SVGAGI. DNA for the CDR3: TGTGCCAGCAGTTACTCGGGCAGGGGGTGGGGCAATGAGCAGTTCTTC. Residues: CASSYSGRGWGNEQFF.

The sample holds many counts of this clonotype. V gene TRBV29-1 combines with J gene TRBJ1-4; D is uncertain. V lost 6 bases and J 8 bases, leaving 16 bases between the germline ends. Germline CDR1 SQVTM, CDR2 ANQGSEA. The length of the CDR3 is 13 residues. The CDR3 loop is CSVGPLGGEKLFF. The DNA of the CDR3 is TGCAGCGTCGGACCCCTTGGAGGCGAAAAACTGTTTTTT.

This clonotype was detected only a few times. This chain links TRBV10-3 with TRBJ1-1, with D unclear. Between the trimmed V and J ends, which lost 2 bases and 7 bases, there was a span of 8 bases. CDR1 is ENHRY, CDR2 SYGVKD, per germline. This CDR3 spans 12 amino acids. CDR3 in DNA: TGTGCCATCAGTGAGGGGTGGAGTGAAGCTTTCTTT. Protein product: CAISEGWSEAFF.

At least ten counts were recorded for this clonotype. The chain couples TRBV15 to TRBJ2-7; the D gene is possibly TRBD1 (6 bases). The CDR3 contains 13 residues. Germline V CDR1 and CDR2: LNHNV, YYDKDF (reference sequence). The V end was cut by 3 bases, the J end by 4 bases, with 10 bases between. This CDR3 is CATSRDRGYEQYF. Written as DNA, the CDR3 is TGTGCCACCAGCAGGGACAGAGGATACGAGCAGTACTTC.

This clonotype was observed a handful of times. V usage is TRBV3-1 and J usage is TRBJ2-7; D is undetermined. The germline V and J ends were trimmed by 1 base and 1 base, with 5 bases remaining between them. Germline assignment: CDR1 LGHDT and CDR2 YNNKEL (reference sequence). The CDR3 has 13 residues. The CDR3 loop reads CASSQVQSYEQYF. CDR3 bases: TGTGCCAGCAGCCAAGTACAGTCCTACGAGCAGTACTTC.

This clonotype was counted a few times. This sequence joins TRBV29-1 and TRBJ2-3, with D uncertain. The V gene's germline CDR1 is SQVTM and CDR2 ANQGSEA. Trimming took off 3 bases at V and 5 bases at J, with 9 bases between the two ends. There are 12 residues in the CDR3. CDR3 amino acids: CSVDWELDTQYF. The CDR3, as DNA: TGCAGCGTTGACTGGGAATTAGATACGCAGTATTTT.

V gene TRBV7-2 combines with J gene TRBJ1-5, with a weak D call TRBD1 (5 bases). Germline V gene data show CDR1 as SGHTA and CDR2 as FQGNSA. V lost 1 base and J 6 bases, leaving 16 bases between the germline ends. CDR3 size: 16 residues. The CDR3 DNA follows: TGTGCCAGCAGCTTAGTAGCTGGGGGTGCGGGTCAGCCCCAGCATTTT. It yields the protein CASSLVAGGAGQPQHF.

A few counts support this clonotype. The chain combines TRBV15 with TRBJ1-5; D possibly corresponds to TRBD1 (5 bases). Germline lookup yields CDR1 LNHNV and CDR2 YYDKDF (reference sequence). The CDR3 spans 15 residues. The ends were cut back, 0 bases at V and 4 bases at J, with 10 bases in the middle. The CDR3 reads CATSRDQGKNQPQHF. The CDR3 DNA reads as TGTGCCACCAGCAGAGATCAGGGAAAGAATCAGCCCCAGCATTTT.

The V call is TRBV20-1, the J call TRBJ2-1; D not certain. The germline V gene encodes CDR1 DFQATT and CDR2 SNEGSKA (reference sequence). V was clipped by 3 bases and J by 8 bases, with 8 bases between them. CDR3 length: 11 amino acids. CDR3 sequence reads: CSASPGDEQFF. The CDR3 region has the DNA TGCAGTGCTAGTCCCGGAGATGAGCAGTTCTTC.